The 21 T cell receptor beta chains below all came from one sample that was sequenced in a study of glioma-infiltrating T cells. TCR alpha and beta CDR3 regions were amplified from RNA using iRepertoire nested multiplex PCR. TCRdb passed the multiplex PCR reads through MiXCR, listing each CDR3 protein once. The sample gives 150,000 to 200,000 distinct CDR3 sequences, roughly two fifths of which show up once; roughly 5.2% is in the top ten. Sequencing used glioma tissue, nonneoplastic brain tissue, or PBMCs (not recorded which). The receptors were sampled from a human donor with low-grade glioma or glioblastoma, undergoing nonglioma brain surgery, or in good health (not recorded which).

A few counts support this clonotype. The chain combines TRBV12-3 or TRBV12-4 with TRBJ2-1; 7 nucleotides match TRBD2. CDR3 length: 13 amino acids. V lost 4 bases, J lost 10 bases, and 7 bases stayed unmatched. CDR3 nucleotide sequence: TGTGCCAGCAGTTCCTGGACTAGGGACGAGCAGTTCTTC. Residues: CASSSWTRDEQFF.

About this clonotype: Germline and junction disagree at one end, which may indicate a read error. Written as DNA, the CDR3 is TGCAGTGCTGCCCTAACCAGGGGGGACCCTGAGGCTTTCTTT. This gives the protein CSAALTRGDPEAFF. The chain employs TRBV20-1 and TRBJ1-1; 7 bases fit TRBD1. CDR3 length: 14 amino acids. Germline loops: CDR1 DFQATT, CDR2 SNEGSKA (reference sequence).

This chain joins TRBV5-6 and TRBJ2-1, with 7 bases matching TRBD1. Germline CDR1 and CDR2: SGHDT and YYEEEE. J lost 8 bases, V lost 1 base, and 6 bases had no gene match. The CDR3 has 14 residues. The CDR3 DNA is TGTGCCAGCAGCTTGAGTCAGGGGGACGATGAGCAGTTCTTC. Translating it yields CASSLSQGDDEQFF.

With respect to this clonotype: A much more abundant neighbour one base away suggests this may be a read error. The rearrangement uses TRBV20-1 and TRBJ2-2; D unresolved. The CDR3 extends over 13 amino acids. Trimming stripped 6 bases from V and 2 bases from J, with 10 bases between. Germline V lookup: CDR1 DFQATT, CDR2 SNEGSKA (reference sequence). CDR3: CSATDPNTGELFF. The DNA for the CDR3 is TGCAGTGCAACCGATCCCAACACCGGGGAGCTGTTTTTT.

This clonotype came up many times. The J gene is TRBJ1-2, the V gene TRBV28; no reliable D call. Germline CDR1 MDHEN, CDR2 SYDVKM. The CDR3 length is 12 residues. Trimming took off 8 bases at V and 0 bases at J, with 7 bases between the two ends. The CDR3 sequence is CASQATNYGYTF. CDR3 DNA sequence: TGTGCCAGCCAGGCGACTAACTATGGCTACACCTTC.

This clonotype appeared a few times. V usage is TRBV28 and J usage is TRBJ2-7, with D possibly TRBD1 on 6 matching bases. The CDR3 length is 14 residues. The V and J ends lost 6 bases and 3 bases respectively, with 15 bases between them. Germline-derived CDR1 and CDR2 are MDHEN and SYDVKM. The CDR3 is CASSPTGMVYEQYF. CDR3 nucleotide sequence: TGTGCCAGCAGCCCAACAGGGATGGTCTACGAGCAGTACTTC.

This clonotype has just a few counts. The V and J genes are TRBV20-1 and TRBJ2-4, with a tentative D call TRBD1 (7 bases). Germline V gene sequence: CDR1 DFQATT, CDR2 SNEGSKA (reference sequence). The CDR3 is 16 residues long. V lost 1 base, J lost 2 bases, and 15 bases lay in between. In DNA form, the CDR3 reads TGCAGTGCTAGAGTAGGAGGGGGCGCGACCAAAAACATTCAGTACTTC. This codes for CSARVGGGATKNIQYF.

This clonotype came up many times. The rearrangement joins TRBV6-1 to TRBJ2-1, with 15 bases aligning to TRBD2. Per germline, CDR1 MNHNS and CDR2 SASEGT. The length of the CDR3 is 16 residues. The V gene end was trimmed by 4 bases and the J gene end by 4 bases; junction bases not matched to a gene: 2. CDR3 nucleotides: TGTGCCAGCAGTGGGGGGACTAGCGGGAGGTACAATGAGCAGTTCTTC. This sequence encodes CASSGGTSGRYNEQFF.

A note on this clonotype: This may be a read error, as it is one base from a much larger clone. The V gene is TRBV28, the J gene TRBJ1-4, with D perhaps matching TRBD1 (6 bases). Germline V gene sequence: CDR1 MDHEN, CDR2 SYDVKM. The CDR3 is 16 amino acids. V was pared by 2 bases and J by 10 bases, with 20 bases between. CDR3 sequence reads: CASSLRDTQTLAKLFF. For the CDR3, the DNA is TGTGCCAGCAGTTTACGGGACACTCAGACTTTAGCAAAACTGTTTTTT. Filled out from reference TRBV28 and TRBJ1-4, the complete variable domain reads DVKVTQSSRYLVKRTGEKVFLECVQDMDHENMFWYRQDPGLGLRLIYFSYDVKMKEKGDIPEGYSVSREKKERFSLILESASTNQTSMYLCASSLRDTQTLAKLFFGSGTQLSVL.

This clonotype was seen ten or more times. J is TRBJ2-5 and V is TRBV28; no clear D gene. The CDR3 covers 11 residues. Trimming left V 7 bases short and J 2 bases short, with 5 bases between. Germline values: CDR1 MDHEN, CDR2 SYDVKM. CDR3 sequence reads: CASNRQETQYF. Written as DNA, the CDR3 is TGTGCCAGCAACAGACAAGAGACCCAGTACTTC.

The chain is built from TRBV5-6 and TRBJ2-7; 9 bases match TRBD1. The CDR3 is 13 amino acids. From germline, CDR1 is SGHDT and CDR2 YYEEEE. V was pared by 3 bases and J by 5 bases, with 3 bases of the junction left unmatched. CDR3 loop: CASSWGTGNEQYF. Written as DNA, the CDR3 is TGTGCCAGCAGCTGGGGGACAGGGAACGAGCAGTACTTC.

The chain recombines TRBV19 with TRBJ2-5; no definite D call. This CDR3 is built from 13 residues. V lost 7 bases, J lost 5 bases, and 14 bases lay in between. Germline CDR1 is LNHDA and CDR2 is SQIVND (reference sequence). CDR3 region: CASTQAWAETQYF. CDR3 coding DNA: TGTGCCAGTACTCAAGCTTGGGCGGAGACCCAGTACTTC.

The CDR3 DNA follows: TGCAGCGTTGCAAAGGGGGCGCCCGGCACAGATACGCAGTATTTT. This encodes CSVAKGAPGTDTQYF. The chain carries TRBV29-1 and TRBJ2-3, with 7 bases aligning to TRBD1. Germline V CDR1 and CDR2: SQVTM, ANQGSEA. V shed 4 bases and J 1 base; nucleotides not matched to a gene: 8. The CDR3 has 15 amino acids.

For this clonotype: It may be a read error: a sequence one base away is much more abundant. The rearrangement uses TRBV7-9 and TRBJ2-7; TRBD1 might be the D (5 bases). V was shortened by 7 bases and J by 3 bases, with 16 bases between the two germline ends. CDR1 and CDR2 from the germline V gene are SEHNR and FQNEAQ (reference sequence). This CDR3 contains 14 residues. The CDR3 DNA sequence: TGTGCCAGCACCTTCCCCGACAGAGGCTACGAGCAGTACTTC. Translation gives CASTFPDRGYEQYF.

The V gene is TRBV18, the J gene TRBJ1-2; TRBD1 aligns across 7 bases. The germline V gene encodes CDR1 KGHSH and CDR2 LQKENI. With V trimmed by 5 bases and J by 0 bases, 6 bases remained unmatched. This CDR3 region has 15 residues. CDR3 coding DNA: TGTGCCAGCTCAGCACAGGGGCCAGCTAACTATGGCTACACCTTC. This codes for CASSAQGPANYGYTF.

The chain has TRBV5-1 and TRBJ1-6, with 10 bases fitting TRBD1. Looked up from germline, CDR1 is SGHRS and CDR2 is YFSETQ. This CDR3 region has 15 residues. V shed 3 bases and J 5 bases; nucleotides not matched to a gene: 2. The CDR3 sequence: CASSSGTGDNSPLHF. CDR3 nucleotides: TGCGCCAGCAGCTCGGGGACAGGGGATAATTCACCCCTCCACTTT.

This clonotype turned up a few times. A read error may explain this, as a much larger clone is one base away. The chain employs TRBV25-1 and TRBJ2-7; 7 nucleotides line up with TRBD1. V was clipped by 4 bases and J by 9 bases; unmatched bases: 9. Per the germline V gene, CDR1 is MGHDK and CDR2 is SYGVNS. The CDR3 sequence is 13 residues long. Here the CDR3 reads CASSGRGTDGQYF. In DNA, the CDR3 is TGTGCCAGCAGTGGCAGGGGGACAGACGGGCAGTACTTC.

This clonotype was seen ten or more times. This chain uses TRBV20-1 with TRBJ2-3, with 9 bases lining up with TRBD2. Germline trimming cut 6 bases from V and 6 bases from J; bases unmatched to any gene: 4. CDR3 length: 12 residues. Germline CDR1 reads DFQATT; CDR2 reads SNEGSKA (reference sequence). CDR3 sequence reads: CSARGLADTQYF. The CDR3 DNA reads as TGCAGTGCCCGAGGACTAGCGGATACGCAGTATTTT.

This clonotype was seen more than once but under ten times. The genes are TRBV2 and TRBJ2-1; TRBD2 matches 7 bases. Germline CDR1 SNHLY, CDR2 FYNNEI. J was trimmed by 3 bases and V by 6 bases; bases with no gene match: 5. This CDR3 is built from 14 residues. In nucleotides, the CDR3 is TGTGCCAGCAGCGTAGCGGGCCTCTACAATGAGCAGTTCTTC. Residues: CASSVAGLYNEQFF.

V is TRBV5-1 and J is TRBJ2-7, with D unclear. Germline CDR1 is SGHRS and CDR2 is YFSETQ. The CDR3 sequence is 15 residues long. Deletions cut 3 bases from V and 1 base from J, with 14 bases between. The CDR3 protein is CASSSHYVSSYEQYF. As DNA, the CDR3 is TGCGCCAGCAGCTCTCACTATGTTTCTTCCTACGAGCAGTACTTC. Full variable domain (rest looked up from reference TRBV5-1 and TRBJ2-7): KAGVTQTPRYLIKTRGQQVTLSCSPISGHRSVSWYQQTPGQGLQFLFEYFSETQRNKGNFPGRFSGRQFSNSRSEMNVSTLELGDSALYLCASSSHYVSSYEQYFGPGTRLTVT.

The chain links TRBV29-1 to TRBJ2-1; 10 bases fit TRBD2. Losses at the gene ends were 4 bases for V and 8 bases for J; bases not matched to a gene: 8. Germline CDR1 is SQVTM and CDR2 is ANQGSEA. There are 14 residues in the CDR3. CDR3 amino acids: CSVVGLAFSDEQFF. CDR3 DNA sequence: TGCAGCGTTGTGGGACTAGCGTTCTCCGATGAGCAGTTCTTC.